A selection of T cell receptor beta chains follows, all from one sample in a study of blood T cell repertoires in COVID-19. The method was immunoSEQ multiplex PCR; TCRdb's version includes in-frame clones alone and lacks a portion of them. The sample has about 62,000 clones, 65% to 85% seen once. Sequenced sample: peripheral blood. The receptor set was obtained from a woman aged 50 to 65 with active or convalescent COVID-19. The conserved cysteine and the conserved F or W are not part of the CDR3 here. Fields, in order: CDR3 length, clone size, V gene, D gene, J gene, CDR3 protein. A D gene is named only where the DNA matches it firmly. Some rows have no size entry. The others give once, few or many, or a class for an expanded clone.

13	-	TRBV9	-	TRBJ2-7	ASSPLGSGADEQY
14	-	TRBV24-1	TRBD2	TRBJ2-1	ATSEGGIAGGGEQF
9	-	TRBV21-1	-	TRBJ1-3	ASSSCTRAD
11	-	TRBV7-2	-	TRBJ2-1	ASSLSQSNEQF
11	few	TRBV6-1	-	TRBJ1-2	ASSDNRIAGYT
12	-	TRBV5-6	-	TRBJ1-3	ASSLDYSGNTIY
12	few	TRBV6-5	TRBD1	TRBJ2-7	ASRTRDRGHEQY
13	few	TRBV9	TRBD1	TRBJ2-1	ASSVENQGANEQF
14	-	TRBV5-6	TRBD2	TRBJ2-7	ASRLLLAGGAYEQY
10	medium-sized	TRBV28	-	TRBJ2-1	ASSLGGYEQF
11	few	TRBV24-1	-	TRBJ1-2	ATSAADYYGYT
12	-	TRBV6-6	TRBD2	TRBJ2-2	AIRSGSSTGELF
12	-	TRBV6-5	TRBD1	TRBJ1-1	ASSETGEVTEAF
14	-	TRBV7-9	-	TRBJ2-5	ASSLAGQVGRETQY
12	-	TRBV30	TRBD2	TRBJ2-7	AWSGGGVSPEQY
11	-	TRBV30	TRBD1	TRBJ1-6	AYQGQGGSPLH
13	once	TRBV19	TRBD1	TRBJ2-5	ASSSPGQGYETQY
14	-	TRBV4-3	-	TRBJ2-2	ASSQEERSGTGELF
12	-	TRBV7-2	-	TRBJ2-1	ASSPQGSWNEQF
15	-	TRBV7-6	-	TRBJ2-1	ASSFSPGSRAYNEQF
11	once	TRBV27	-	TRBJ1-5	ASAQQGNQPQH
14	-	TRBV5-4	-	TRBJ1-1	ASSLGARRPNTEAF
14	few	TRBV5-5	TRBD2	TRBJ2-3	ASSFEGGRNTDTQY
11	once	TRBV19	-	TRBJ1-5	ASSMSVDQPQH
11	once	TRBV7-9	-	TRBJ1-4	ASSSQGGEKLF
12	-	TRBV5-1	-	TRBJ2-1	ASSLRLEYNEQF
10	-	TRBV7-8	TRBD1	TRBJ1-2	ASSPRGRGYT
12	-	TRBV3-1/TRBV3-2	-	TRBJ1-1	ASSQETGDTEAF
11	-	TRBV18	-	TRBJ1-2	ASSPSGDYGYT
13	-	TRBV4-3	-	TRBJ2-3	ASSLTGTGLDTQY
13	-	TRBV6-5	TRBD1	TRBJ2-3	ASSYGTELTDTQY
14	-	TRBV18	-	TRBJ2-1	ASSAAGLSGYNEQF
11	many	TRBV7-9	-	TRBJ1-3	ASSLQGRNTIY